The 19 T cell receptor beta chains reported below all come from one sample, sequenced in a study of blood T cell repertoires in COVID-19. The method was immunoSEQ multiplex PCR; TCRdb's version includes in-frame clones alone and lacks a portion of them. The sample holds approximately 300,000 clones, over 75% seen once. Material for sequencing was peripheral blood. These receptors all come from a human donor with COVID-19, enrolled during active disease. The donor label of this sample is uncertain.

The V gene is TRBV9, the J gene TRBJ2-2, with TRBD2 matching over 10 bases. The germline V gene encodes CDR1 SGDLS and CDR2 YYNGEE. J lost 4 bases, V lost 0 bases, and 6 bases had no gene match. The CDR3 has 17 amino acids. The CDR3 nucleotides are TGTGCCAGCAGCGTAGCGGTAGCGGGAGGACTCACCGGGGAGCTGTTTTTT. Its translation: CASSVAVAGGLTGELFF.

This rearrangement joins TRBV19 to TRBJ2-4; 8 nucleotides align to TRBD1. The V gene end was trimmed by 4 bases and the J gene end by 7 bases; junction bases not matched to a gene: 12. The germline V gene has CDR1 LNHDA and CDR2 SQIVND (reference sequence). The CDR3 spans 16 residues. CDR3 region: CASSSSGQGGLNIQYF. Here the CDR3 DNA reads TGTGCCAGTAGTAGCTCCGGACAGGGAGGATTGAACATTCAGTACTTC.

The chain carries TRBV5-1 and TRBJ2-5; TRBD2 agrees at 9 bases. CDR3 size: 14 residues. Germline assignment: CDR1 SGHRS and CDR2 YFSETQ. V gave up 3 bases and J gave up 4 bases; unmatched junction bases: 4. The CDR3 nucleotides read TGCGCCAGCAGCTGGACTAGCGTTCGAGAGACCCAGTACTTC. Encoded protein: CASSWTSVRETQYF. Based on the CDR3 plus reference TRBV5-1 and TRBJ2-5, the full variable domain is KAGVTQTPRYLIKTRGQQVTLSCSPISGHRSVSWYQQTPGQGLQFLFEYFSETQRNKGNFPGRFSGRQFSNSRSEMNVSTLELGDSALYLCASSWTSVRETQYFGPGTRLLVL.

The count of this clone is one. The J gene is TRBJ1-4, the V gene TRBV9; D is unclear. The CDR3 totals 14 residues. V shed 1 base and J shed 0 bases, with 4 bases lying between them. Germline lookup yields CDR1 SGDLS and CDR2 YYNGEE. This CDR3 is CASSVLATNEKLFF. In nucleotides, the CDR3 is TGTGCCAGCAGCGTACTCGCAACTAATGAAAAACTGTTTTTT.

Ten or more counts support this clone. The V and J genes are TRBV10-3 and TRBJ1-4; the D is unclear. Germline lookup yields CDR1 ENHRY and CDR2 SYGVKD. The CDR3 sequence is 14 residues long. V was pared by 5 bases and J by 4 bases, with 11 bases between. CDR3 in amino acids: CAISSSGNNEKLFF. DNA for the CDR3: TGTGCCATCAGTAGCTCGGGTAATAATGAAAAACTGTTTTTT.

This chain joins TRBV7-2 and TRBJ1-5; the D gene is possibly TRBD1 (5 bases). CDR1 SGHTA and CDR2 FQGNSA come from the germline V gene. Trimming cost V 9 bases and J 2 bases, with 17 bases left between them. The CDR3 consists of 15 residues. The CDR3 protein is CASDWGSGGNQPQHF. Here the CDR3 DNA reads TGTGCCAGTGATTGGGGCAGTGGTGGCAATCAGCCCCAGCATTTT. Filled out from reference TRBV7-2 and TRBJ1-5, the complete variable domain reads GAGVSQSPSNKVTEKGKDVELRCDPISGHTALYWYRQSLGQGLEFLIYFQGNSAPDKSGLPSDRFSAERTGGSVSTLTIQRTQQEDSAVYLCASDWGSGGNQPQHFGDGTRLSIL.

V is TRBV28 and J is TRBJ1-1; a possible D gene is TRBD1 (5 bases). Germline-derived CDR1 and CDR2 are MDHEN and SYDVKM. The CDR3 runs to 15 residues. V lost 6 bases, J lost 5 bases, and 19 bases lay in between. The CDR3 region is CASSPRTKGRTEAFF. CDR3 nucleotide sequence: TGTGCCAGCAGCCCCAGAACTAAGGGGAGGACTGAAGCTTTCTTT.

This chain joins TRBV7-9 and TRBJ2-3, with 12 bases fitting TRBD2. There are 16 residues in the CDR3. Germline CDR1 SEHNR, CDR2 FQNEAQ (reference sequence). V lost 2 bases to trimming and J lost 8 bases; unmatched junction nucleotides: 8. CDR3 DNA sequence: TGTGCCAGCAGCTTATCACTGACTAGCGGGAGTGTTACGCAGTATTTT. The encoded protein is CASSLSLTSGSVTQYF.

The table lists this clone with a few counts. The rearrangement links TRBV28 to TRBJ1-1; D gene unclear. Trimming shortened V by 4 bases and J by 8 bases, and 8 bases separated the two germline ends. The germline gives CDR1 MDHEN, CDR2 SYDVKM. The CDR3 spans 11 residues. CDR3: CASSSPREAFF. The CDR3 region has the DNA TGTGCCAGCAGTTCTCCCAGGGAAGCTTTCTTT.

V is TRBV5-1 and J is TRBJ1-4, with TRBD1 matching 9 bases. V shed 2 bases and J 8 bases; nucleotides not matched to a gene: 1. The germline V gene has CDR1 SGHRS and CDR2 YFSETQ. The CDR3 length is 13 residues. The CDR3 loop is CASSLGTGEKLFF. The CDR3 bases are TGCGCCAGCAGCTTAGGGACAGGGGAAAAACTGTTTTTT.

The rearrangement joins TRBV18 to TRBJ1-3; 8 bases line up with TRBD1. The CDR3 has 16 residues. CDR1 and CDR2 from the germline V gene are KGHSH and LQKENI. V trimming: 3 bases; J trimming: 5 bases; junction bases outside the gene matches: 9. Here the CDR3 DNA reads TGTGCCAGCTCACCCCAACAGGGGGATAGCAGAAACACCATATATTTT. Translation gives CASSPQQGDSRNTIYF.

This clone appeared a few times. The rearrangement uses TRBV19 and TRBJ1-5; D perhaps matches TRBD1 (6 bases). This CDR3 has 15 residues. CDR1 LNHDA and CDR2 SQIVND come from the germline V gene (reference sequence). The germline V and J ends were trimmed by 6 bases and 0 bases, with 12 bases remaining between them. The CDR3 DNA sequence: TGTGCCAGTAGCCGGACAGACCATAGCAATCAGCCCCAGCATTTT. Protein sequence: CASSRTDHSNQPQHF.

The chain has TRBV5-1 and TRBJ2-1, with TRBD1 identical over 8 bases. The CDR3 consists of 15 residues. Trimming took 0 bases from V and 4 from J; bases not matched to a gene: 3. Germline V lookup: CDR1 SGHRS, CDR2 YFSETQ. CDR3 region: CASSLGQGKYNEQFF. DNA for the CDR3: TGCGCCAGCAGCTTGGGACAGGGGAAATACAATGAGCAGTTCTTC.

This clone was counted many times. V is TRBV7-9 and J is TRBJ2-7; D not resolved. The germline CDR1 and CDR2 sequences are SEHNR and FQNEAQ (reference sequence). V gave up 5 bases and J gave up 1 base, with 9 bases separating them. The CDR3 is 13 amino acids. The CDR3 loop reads CASSVTVSYEQYF. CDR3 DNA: TGTGCCAGCAGCGTTACAGTTTCCTACGAGCAGTACTTC.

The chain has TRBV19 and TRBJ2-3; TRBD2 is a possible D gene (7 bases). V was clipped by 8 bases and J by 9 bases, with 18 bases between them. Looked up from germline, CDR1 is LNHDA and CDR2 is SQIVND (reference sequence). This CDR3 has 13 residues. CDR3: CASLGGRAGTQYF. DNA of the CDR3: TGTGCCAGTTTAGGGGGGAGAGCGGGGACGCAGTATTTT.

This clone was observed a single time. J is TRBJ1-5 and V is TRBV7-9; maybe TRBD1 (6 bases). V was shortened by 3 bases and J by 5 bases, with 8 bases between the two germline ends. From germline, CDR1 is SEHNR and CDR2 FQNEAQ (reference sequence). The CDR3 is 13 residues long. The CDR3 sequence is CASSFDRYQPQHF. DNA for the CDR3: TGTGCCAGCAGCTTCGACAGGTATCAGCCCCAGCATTTT.

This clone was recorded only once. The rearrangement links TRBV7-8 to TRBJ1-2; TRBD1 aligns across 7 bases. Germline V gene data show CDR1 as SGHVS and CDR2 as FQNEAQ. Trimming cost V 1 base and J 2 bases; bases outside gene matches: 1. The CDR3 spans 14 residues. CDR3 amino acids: CASSLGRGNYGYTF. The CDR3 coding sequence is TGTGCCAGCAGCTTAGGCAGGGGGAACTATGGCTACACCTTC.

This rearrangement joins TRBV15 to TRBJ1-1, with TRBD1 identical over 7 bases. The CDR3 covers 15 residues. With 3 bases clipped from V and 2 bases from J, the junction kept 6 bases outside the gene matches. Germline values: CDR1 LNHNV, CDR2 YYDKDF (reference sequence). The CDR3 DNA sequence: TGTGCCACCAGCAGGACGCGACAGGGAAACACTGAAGCTTTCTTT. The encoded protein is CATSRTRQGNTEAFF.

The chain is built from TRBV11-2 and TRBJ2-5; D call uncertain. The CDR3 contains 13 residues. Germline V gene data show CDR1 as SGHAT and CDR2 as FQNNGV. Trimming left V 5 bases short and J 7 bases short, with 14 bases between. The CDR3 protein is CASSTAQPGTQYF. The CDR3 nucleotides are TGTGCCAGCAGCACAGCCCAGCCTGGGACCCAGTACTTC.